Below are 6 T cell receptor beta chains sequenced from a single sample in a study of shared clonotypes between healthy human individuals. The data were produced by immunoSEQ multiplex PCR, yet TCRdb's version contains in-frame clones alone and is incomplete. The sample includes fewer than 3 million clones, 80% to 95% of them seen just once. The sample consisted of naive CD4+ T cells from PBMCs. Subset defined: CD45RA+ positively selected. The receptors were gathered from a man aged 18 to 29 in good health. Some clones in this sample may be carry-over from other donors' samples.

This chain uses TRBV28 with TRBJ2-1; no reliable D call. The CDR3 runs 11 residues. Between the trimmed V and J ends, which lost 3 bases and 8 bases, there was a span of 5 bases. Per germline, CDR1 MDHEN and CDR2 SYDVKM. CDR3 loop: CASSFLHEQFF. CDR3 nucleotides: TGTGCCAGCAGTTTTCTTCATGAGCAGTTCTTC. Full variable domain (rest looked up from reference TRBV28 and TRBJ2-1): DVKVTQSSRYLVKRTGEKVFLECVQDMDHENMFWYRQDPGLGLRLIYFSYDVKMKEKGDIPEGYSVSREKKERFSLILESASTNQTSMYLCASSFLHEQFFGPGTRLTVL.

This clone was counted a single time. This chain joins TRBV5-1 and TRBJ2-1; 11 bases are shared with TRBD1. The CDR3 totals 17 residues. The germline CDR1 and CDR2 sequences are SGHRS and YFSETQ. V dropped 4 bases and J dropped 7; count of bases not matched to a gene: 13. The CDR3 nucleotides are TGCGCCAGCAGCCCGACCTCCGGGACAGGGGGTTCAAATGAGCAGTTCTTC. Amino acid sequence: CASSPTSGTGGSNEQFF.

The chain couples TRBV5-1 to TRBJ2-5; TRBD1 or TRBD2 may be the D gene (5 bases each). The germline gives CDR1 SGHRS, CDR2 YFSETQ. This CDR3 contains 17 residues. V shed 3 bases and J shed 2 bases, with 20 bases lying between them. This chain's CDR3 is CASSSPRAGALQETQYF. Here the CDR3 DNA reads TGCGCCAGCAGCTCCCCCCGTGCCGGGGCCTTACAAGAGACCCAGTACTTC.

The V and J genes are TRBV14 and TRBJ2-3; no reliable D call. The CDR3 is made up of 11 amino acids. Looked up from germline, CDR1 is SGHDN and CDR2 is FVKESK. With 6 bases removed from V and 3 bases from J, the gap between germline ends came to 4 bases. CDR3 coding DNA: TGTGCCAGCAGAGGGACAGATACGCAGTATTTT. As protein: CASRGTDTQYF.

This clone was recorded a few times. The chain joins TRBV5-6 to TRBJ2-7; TRBD1 aligns across 7 bases. CDR1 and CDR2 from the germline V gene are SGHDT and YYEEEE. The CDR3 loop spans 14 amino acids. Trimming at V came to 4 bases and at J to 1 base, leaving 5 bases not matched to a gene. The CDR3 DNA sequence: TGTGCCAGCAGCACCCGGGACAGTTCCTACGAGCAGTACTTC. It specifies CASSTRDSSYEQYF.

V gene TRBV11-3 combines with J gene TRBJ2-7; possibly TRBD2 for D (7 bases). The V gene's germline CDR1 is SGHNT and CDR2 YENEEA. The CDR3 loop spans 12 amino acids. With 5 bases removed from V and 6 bases from J, the gap between germline ends came to 11 bases. The CDR3 DNA is TGTGCCAGCAGCATTAGGGGGGGCGAGCAGTACTTC. Translated, it gives CASSIRGGEQYF. The variable domain in full, with the rest retrieved from reference TRBV11-3 and TRBJ2-7, is EAGVVQSPRYKIIEKKQPVAFWCNPISGHNTLYWYLQNLGQGPELLIRYENEEAVDDSQLPKDRFSAERLKGVDSTLKIQPAELGDSAVYLCASSIRGGEQYFGPGTRLTVT.